The 32 T cell receptor beta chains below come from one sample, sequenced in a study of T cells in Graves' hyperthyroidism and ophthalmopathy. From RNA transcripts, TCR beta CDR3 regions were amplified. The primer set for the first-round RT-PCR of the TCR CDR3 was HTBI. TCRdb re-called the multiplex PCR reads with MiXCR, one entry per CDR3 protein. Of about 600,000 distinct CDR3 sequences in the sample, about 14% were seen once. The sequencing input was blood. These receptors were obtained from a woman under 30 with Graves' ophthalmopathy.

This clonotype was counted at least ten times. The V call is TRBV28, the J call TRBJ1-5, with D tentatively TRBD1 (5 bases). There are 16 residues in the CDR3. The V and J ends lost 5 bases and 4 bases respectively, with 18 bases between them. From germline, CDR1 is MDHEN and CDR2 SYDVKM. CDR3 sequence reads: CASSLPGGLVNQPQHF. The CDR3 coding sequence is TGTGCCAGCAGTCTCCCCGGGGGGTTAGTAAATCAGCCCCAGCATTTT.

This clonotype was picked up a small number of times. This sequence joins TRBV20-1 and TRBJ2-1; 11 bases are shared with TRBD2. This CDR3 has 17 amino acids. V shed 6 bases, J shed 4 bases, and the junction held 14 bases outside the gene matches. Germline V gene lookup returns CDR1 DFQATT and CDR2 SNEGSKA (reference sequence). The CDR3 is CSAKKRTSGSPYNEQFF. The CDR3 DNA is TGCAGTGCAAAGAAGAGGACTAGCGGGTCCCCTTACAATGAGCAGTTCTTC.

The chain is built from TRBV19 and TRBJ2-7; D might be TRBD1 (5 bases). CDR1 and CDR2 (germline): LNHDA, SQIVND (reference sequence). The CDR3 runs to 15 residues. V was shortened by 3 bases and J by 3 bases, with 15 bases between the two germline ends. CDR3 protein: CASSIAQGGDYEQYF. CDR3 bases: TGTGCCAGTAGTATCGCCCAGGGTGGGGACTACGAGCAGTACTTC.

This clonotype was found a few times. The chain is built from TRBV5-1 and TRBJ2-3; 11 positions agree with TRBD2. The CDR3 consists of 16 residues. J was trimmed by 4 bases and V by 4 bases; bases with no gene match: 8. Per the germline V gene, CDR1 is SGHRS and CDR2 is YFSETQ. The CDR3 sequence: CASSLQLAGEADTQYF. CDR3 in DNA: TGCGCCAGCAGCCTTCAACTAGCGGGAGAGGCAGATACGCAGTATTTT.

This clonotype was recorded at least ten times. The chain couples TRBV7-6 to TRBJ2-1; 10 bases map to TRBD1. V lost 1 base and J lost 9; bases outside the gene matches: 6. This CDR3 is 15 amino acids long. The germline CDR1 and CDR2 sequences are SGHVS and FNYEAQ. This CDR3 reads CASSLGQGAFVEQFF. For the CDR3, the DNA is TGTGCCAGCAGCTTAGGACAGGGGGCTTTTGTTGAGCAGTTCTTC. Complete variable domain (other parts from reference TRBV7-6 and TRBJ2-1): GAGVSQSPRYKVTKRGQDVALRCDPISGHVSLYWYRQALGQGPEFLTYFNYEAQQDKSGLPNDRFSAERPEGSISTLTIQRTEQRDSAMYRCASSLGQGAFVEQFFGPGTRLTVL.

This clonotype occurred a few times. The chain links TRBV4-2 to TRBJ2-2; 12 bases match TRBD2. Germline V CDR1 and CDR2: LGHNA, YNFKEQ. Trimming took 2 bases from V and 5 from J; bases not matched to a gene: 0. CDR3 length: 15 amino acids. The CDR3 here is CASSQLAGGTGELFF. The CDR3 DNA follows: TGTGCCAGCAGCCAACTAGCGGGAGGGACCGGGGAGCTGTTTTTT.

This clonotype was found many times. J is TRBJ2-5 and V is TRBV2; a possible D gene is TRBD1 (5 bases). Trimming left V 1 base short and J 5 bases short, with 14 bases between. This CDR3 has 15 residues. Germline-derived CDR1 and CDR2 are SNHLY and FYNNEI. The CDR3 sequence: CASSEEWGGGETQYF. CDR3 DNA sequence: TGTGCCAGCAGTGAAGAGTGGGGCGGCGGTGAGACCCAGTACTTC.

As concerns this clonotype: A junction end diverges from the germline sequence, so it may reflect a read error. The rearrangement joins TRBV12-3 or TRBV12-4 to TRBJ2-7; TRBD1 aligns across 8 bases. This CDR3 has 13 residues. CDR3 coding DNA: TGTGTCAGCAGCCGGGACAGGAGCTACGAGCAGTACTTC. It yields the protein CVSSRDRSYEQYF.

The sample holds a few counts of this clonotype. The rearrangement joins TRBV20-1 to TRBJ1-3, with D unresolved. The germline V gene encodes CDR1 DFQATT and CDR2 SNEGSKA (reference sequence). Trimming removed 2 bases from V and 1 base from J, with 3 bases in between. The CDR3 runs 12 residues. The CDR3 DNA follows: TGCAGTGCTAGACTTTCTGGAAACACCATATATTTT. Amino acids: CSARLSGNTIYF.

This clonotype was counted at least ten times. The genes are TRBV3-1 and TRBJ1-1; 9 bases match TRBD1. V was pared by 4 bases and J by 4 bases, with 4 bases of the junction left unmatched. Germline CDR1 LGHDT, CDR2 YNNKEL (reference sequence). CDR3 length: 14 amino acids. CDR3 in DNA: TGTGCCAGCAGCCTACAGGGGGCTTTCACTGAAGCTTTCTTT. Its translation: CASSLQGAFTEAFF.

This clonotype was counted many times. The V gene is TRBV20-1, the J gene TRBJ2-3; 10 nucleotides line up with TRBD1. J was trimmed by 4 bases and V by 7 bases; bases with no gene match: 8. This CDR3 has 14 residues. Germline-derived CDR1 and CDR2 are DFQATT and SNEGSKA (reference sequence). CDR3 DNA sequence: TGCAGTGTCCCGGACAGGGGGATTTCAGATACGCAGTATTTT. Residues: CSVPDRGISDTQYF.

Ten or more counts support this clonotype. The chain is built from TRBV7-3 and TRBJ2-5, with 8 bases identical to TRBD2. The CDR3 sequence is 15 residues long. The ends lost 5 bases at V and 5 bases at J; junction bases unmatched: 10. The germline V gene has CDR1 SGHTA and CDR2 FQGTGA. The CDR3 region has the DNA TGTGCCAGCAGCCAGAGCGGGAGAGAGGAGGAGACCCAGTACTTC. Encoded protein: CASSQSGREEETQYF.

This clonotype was counted ten times or more. V usage is TRBV30 and J usage is TRBJ2-7; D call uncertain. Per germline, CDR1 GTSNPN and CDR2 SVGIG (reference sequence). Trimming took 2 bases from V and 3 from J, leaving 5 bases between them. The CDR3 is 11 residues long. CDR3 residues: CAWSSVYEQYF. In DNA form, the CDR3 reads TGTGCCTGGAGTTCCGTCTACGAGCAGTACTTC.

This clonotype was observed a handful of times. J is TRBJ2-1 and V is TRBV15, with D perhaps assigned TRBD1 or TRBD2 (5 bases each). V shed 5 bases and J shed 8 bases, with 13 bases lying between them. From germline, CDR1 is LNHNV and CDR2 YYDKDF (reference sequence). The CDR3 contains 13 residues. Written as DNA, the CDR3 is TGTGCCACCAGCCCCTTGGGGGTTTATGAGCAGTTCTTC. Translation: CATSPLGVYEQFF.

The chain uses TRBV30 and TRBJ2-7; D unclear. This CDR3 comprises 11 residues. V was clipped by 2 bases and J by 5 bases, with 7 bases between them. Germline V CDR1 and CDR2: GTSNPN, SVGIG (reference sequence). The CDR3 bases are TGTGCCTGGAGTTTAACTCACGAGCAGTACTTC. Amino acid sequence: CAWSLTHEQYF. The complete variable domain, with remaining parts taken from reference TRBV30 and TRBJ2-7, reads SQTIHQWPATLVQPVGSPLSLECTVEGTSNPNLYWYRQAAGRGLQLLFYSVGIGQISSEVPQNLSASRPQDRQFILSSKKLLLSDSGFYLCAWSLTHEQYFGPGTRLTVT.

This clonotype was detected many times. V usage is TRBV4-3 and J usage is TRBJ1-1, with 9 bases fitting TRBD1. Germline values: CDR1 LGHNA, CDR2 YSLEER. Germline trimming cut 3 bases from V and 0 bases from J; bases unmatched to any gene: 2. CDR3 length: 15 amino acids. The CDR3 sequence is CASSQGTGMNTEAFF. The CDR3 coding sequence is TGCGCCAGCAGCCAGGGGACAGGGATGAACACTGAAGCTTTCTTT.

The rearrangement uses TRBV29-1 and TRBJ2-1; 9 nucleotides line up with TRBD2. CDR1 and CDR2 from the germline V gene are SQVTM and ANQGSEA. The CDR3 extends over 12 amino acids. V shed 7 bases and J 5 bases; nucleotides not matched to a gene: 3. CDR3 loop: CSAGLANNEQFF. CDR3 nucleotide sequence: TGCAGCGCGGGACTAGCTAACAATGAGCAGTTCTTC.

This clonotype was detected many times. The chain combines TRBV30 with TRBJ2-1; TRBD2 is a possible D gene (6 bases). The CDR3 covers 14 residues. Trimming removed 0 bases from V and 9 bases from J, with 15 bases in between. The germline gives CDR1 GTSNPN, CDR2 SVGIG (reference sequence). Here the CDR3 DNA reads TGTGCCTGGAGTGTACCCCGGGGACTTGGTGAGCAGTTCTTC. As protein: CAWSVPRGLGEQFF.

This clonotype was observed many times. This chain connects TRBV6-2 or TRBV6-3 to TRBJ2-7; D not resolved. The length of the CDR3 is 13 residues. CDR1 and CDR2 (germline): MNHEY, SVGEGT. V lost 6 bases and J lost 3, with 12 bases in between. CDR3: CASRTTSLYEQYF. Written as DNA, the CDR3 is TGTGCCAGCAGGACCACGAGCCTCTACGAGCAGTACTTC.

The V and J genes are TRBV9 and TRBJ2-3; D is unclear. Germline CDR1 reads SGDLS; CDR2 reads YYNGEE. There are 15 residues in the CDR3. Trimming removed 0 bases from V and 4 bases from J, with 12 bases in between. The CDR3 DNA sequence: TGTGCCAGCAGCGTAGAACCCAAAGGAGCAGATACGCAGTATTTT. Amino acids: CASSVEPKGADTQYF.

This clonotype turned up a few times. One junction end disagrees with the germline gene, perhaps due to a read error. The chain combines TRBV7-2 with TRBJ1-5, with a tentative D call TRBD1 (6 bases). CDR1 and CDR2 (germline): SGHTA, FQGNSA. CDR3 length: 14 residues. DNA of the CDR3: TGTGCCAGCAGCTTAGTCAGGGGAGGTCAGCCCCAGCAATTT. As protein: CASSLVRGGQPQQF.

This clonotype was counted at least ten times. The chain links TRBV7-3 to TRBJ2-3, with D unresolved. Trimming left V 0 bases short and J 2 bases short, with 12 bases between. Germline lookup yields CDR1 SGHTA and CDR2 FQGTGA. The CDR3 totals 16 residues. The CDR3 nucleotides are TGTGCCAGCAGCTTAACACCCAGGATCAACACAGATACGCAGTATTTT. Protein: CASSLTPRINTDTQYF.

This chain joins TRBV7-2 and TRBJ2-3; 8 bases fit TRBD1. The CDR3 is made up of 16 amino acids. Unmatched junction bases numbered 6, after V lost 1 base and J lost 3 bases. CDR1 and CDR2 (germline): SGHTA, FQGNSA. Here the CDR3 reads CASSLVGGQGTDTQYF. CDR3 sequence (DNA): TGTGCCAGCAGCTTAGTGGGTGGACAGGGAACAGATACGCAGTATTTT.

In this sample, this clonotype turned up many times. The chain combines TRBV28 with TRBJ2-2; 9 bases fit TRBD1. Per germline, CDR1 MDHEN and CDR2 SYDVKM. The ends lost 3 bases at V and 4 bases at J; junction bases unmatched: 6. The CDR3 has 16 amino acids. The CDR3 region is CASSFRDRDPTGELFF. CDR3 DNA sequence: TGTGCCAGCAGTTTCCGGGACAGGGATCCCACCGGGGAGCTGTTTTTT.

In its sample, this clonotype was seen a few times. At one end the junction does not follow the germline gene, possibly because of a read error. V gene TRBV7-7 combines with J gene TRBJ1-3; maybe TRBD1 (5 bases). The CDR3 length is 13 residues. Germline CDR1 SSHAT, CDR2 FNYEAQ (reference sequence). The CDR3 region has the DNA TGTGCTAGCAGCTTAGGCCCTCAGGGCACCATATATTTT. Translated: CASSLGPQGTIYF. Using reference TRBV7-7 and TRBJ1-3 for the parts outside the CDR3, the full variable domain is GAGVSQSPRYKVTKRGQDVTLRCDPISSHATLYWYQQALGQGPEFLTYFNYEAQPDKSGLPSDRFSAERPEGSISTLTIQRTEQRDSAMYRCASSLGPQGTIYFGEGSWLTVV.

The V and J genes are TRBV5-8 and TRBJ2-2; the match to TRBD1 covers 7 bases. Germline CDR1 and CDR2: SGHTS and YDEGEE. Losses at the gene ends were 4 bases for V and 0 bases for J; bases not matched to a gene: 9. This CDR3 region has 17 residues. The CDR3 region is CASSRKMTGPNTGELFF. CDR3 nucleotides: TGTGCCAGCAGCCGAAAAATGACAGGGCCGAACACCGGGGAGCTGTTTTTT.

Concerning this clonotype itself: A read error is possible here, since a much larger clone lies one base away. The chain recombines TRBV7-2 with TRBJ2-6; TRBD1 or TRBD2 may be the D gene (6 bases each). The V end was cut by 2 bases, the J end by 0 bases, with 23 bases between. Germline V gives CDR1 SGHTA, CDR2 FQGNSA. The CDR3 extends over 21 amino acids. The CDR3 nucleotides are TGTGCCAGCAGCTTATGCCGGGAGCCAGGGGTCTCTCTCTCTGGGGCCAACGTCCTGACTTTC. Protein product: CASSLCREPGVSLSGANVLTF.

This clonotype was recorded once. Just one base apart from a much larger clone, this may be a read error. V usage is TRBV6-2 or TRBV6-3 and J usage is TRBJ2-2, with 7 bases that match TRBD2. CDR1 is MNHEY and CDR2 is SVGEGT in the germline V gene. The CDR3 spans 15 residues. Unmatched junction bases numbered 4, after V lost 4 bases and J lost 2 bases. Written as DNA, the CDR3 is TGTGCCAGCAGTTCTAGCGGACTCAACACCGGGGAGCTGTTTTTT. Amino acids: CASSSSGLNTGELFF.

This clonotype has a count of ten or more. The genes are TRBV24-1 and TRBJ2-7; D may correspond to TRBD1 or TRBD2 (5 bases each). Trimming stripped 6 bases from V and 4 bases from J, with 18 bases between. The germline V gene has CDR1 KGHDR and CDR2 SFDVKD. The CDR3 length is 15 residues. The CDR3 reads CATSTSSDRNYEQYF. The CDR3 nucleotides read TGTGCCACCAGTACTAGTTCCGACAGAAATTACGAGCAGTACTTC.

This sequence joins TRBV7-9 and TRBJ1-5; no clear D gene. V was cut by 1 base and J by 3 bases, with 7 bases left in between. In germline, CDR1 is SEHNR, CDR2 FQNEAQ (reference sequence). The CDR3 covers 14 residues. This chain's CDR3 is CASSLVDINQPQHF. Here the CDR3 DNA reads TGTGCCAGCAGCTTAGTCGATATCAATCAGCCCCAGCATTTT.

This clonotype was observed at least ten times. The chain has TRBV24-1 and TRBJ1-1, with a possible D match to TRBD1 (6 bases). V lost 3 bases, J lost 1 base, and 11 bases lay in between. Germline CDR1 is KGHDR and CDR2 is SFDVKD. The CDR3 has 15 residues. The CDR3, as DNA: TGTGCCACCAGTGATGCACAGGGAACGAACACTGAAGCTTTCTTT. Translated: CATSDAQGTNTEAFF.

In its sample, this clonotype was seen many times. The chain joins TRBV7-9 to TRBJ2-2; possible D gene TRBD2, 5 bases. The germline gives CDR1 SEHNR, CDR2 FQNEAQ (reference sequence). The length of the CDR3 is 15 residues. Trimming removed 5 bases from V and 1 base from J, with 11 bases in between. CDR3 DNA: TGTGCCAGCAGCCTTACTAGTCTGAACACCGGGGAGCTGTTTTTT. It yields the protein CASSLTSLNTGELFF.